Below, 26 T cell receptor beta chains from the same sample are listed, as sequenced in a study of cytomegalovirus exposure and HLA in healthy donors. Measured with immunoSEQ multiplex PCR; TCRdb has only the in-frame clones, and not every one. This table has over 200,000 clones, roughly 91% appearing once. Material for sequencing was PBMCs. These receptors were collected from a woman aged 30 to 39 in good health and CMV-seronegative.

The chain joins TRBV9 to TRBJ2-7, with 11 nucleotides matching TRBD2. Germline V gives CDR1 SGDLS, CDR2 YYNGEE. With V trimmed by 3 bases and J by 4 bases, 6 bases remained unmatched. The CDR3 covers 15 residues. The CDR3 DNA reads TGTGCCAGCAGCGCTACTAGCGGGAGTGAGTACGAGCAGTACTTC. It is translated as CASSATSGSEYEQYF.

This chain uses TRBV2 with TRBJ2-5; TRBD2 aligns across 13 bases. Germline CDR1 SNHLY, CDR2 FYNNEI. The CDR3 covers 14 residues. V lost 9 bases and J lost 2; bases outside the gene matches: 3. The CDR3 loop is CARGLAGVQETQYF. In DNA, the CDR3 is TGTGCCAGAGGACTAGCGGGAGTACAAGAGACCCAGTACTTC.

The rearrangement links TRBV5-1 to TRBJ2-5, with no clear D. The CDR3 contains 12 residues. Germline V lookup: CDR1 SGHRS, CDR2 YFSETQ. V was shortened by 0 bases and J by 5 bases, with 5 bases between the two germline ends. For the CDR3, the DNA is TGCGCCAGCAGCTTGGCCGGGGAGACCCAGTACTTC. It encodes CASSLAGETQYF.

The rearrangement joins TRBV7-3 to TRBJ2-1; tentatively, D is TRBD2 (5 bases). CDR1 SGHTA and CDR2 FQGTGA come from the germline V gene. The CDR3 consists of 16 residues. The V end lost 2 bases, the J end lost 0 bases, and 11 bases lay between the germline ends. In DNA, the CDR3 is TGTGCCAGCAGCTTACGGACTGCTACCTCCTACAATGAGCAGTTCTTC. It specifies CASSLRTATSYNEQFF.

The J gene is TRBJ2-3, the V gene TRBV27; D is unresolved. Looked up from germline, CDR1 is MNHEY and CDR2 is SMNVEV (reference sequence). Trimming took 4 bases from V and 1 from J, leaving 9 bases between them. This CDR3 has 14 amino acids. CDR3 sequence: CASSSTTRTDTQYF. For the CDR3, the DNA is TGTGCCAGCAGTTCTACTACTCGCACAGATACGCAGTATTTT.

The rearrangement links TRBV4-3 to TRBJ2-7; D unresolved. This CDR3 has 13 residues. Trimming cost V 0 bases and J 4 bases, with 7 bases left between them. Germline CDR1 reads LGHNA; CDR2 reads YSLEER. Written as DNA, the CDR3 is TGCGCCAGCAGCCAAGATTTAGGTTACGAGCAGTACTTC. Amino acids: CASSQDLGYEQYF.

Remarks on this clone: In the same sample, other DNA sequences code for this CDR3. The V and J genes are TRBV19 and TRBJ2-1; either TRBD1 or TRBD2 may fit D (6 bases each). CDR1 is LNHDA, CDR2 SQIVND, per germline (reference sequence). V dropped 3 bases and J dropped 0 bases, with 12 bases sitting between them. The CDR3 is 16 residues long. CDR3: CASSMGGRSSYNEQFF. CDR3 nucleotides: TGTGCCAGTAGTATGGGGGGCCGCAGCTCCTACAATGAGCAGTTCTTC. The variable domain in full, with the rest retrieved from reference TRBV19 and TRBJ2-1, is DGGITQSPKYLFRKEGQNVTLSCEQNLNHDAMYWYRQDPGQGLRLIYYSQIVNDFQKGDIAEGYSVSREKKESFPLTVTSAQKNPTAFYLCASSMGGRSSYNEQFFGPGTRLTVL.

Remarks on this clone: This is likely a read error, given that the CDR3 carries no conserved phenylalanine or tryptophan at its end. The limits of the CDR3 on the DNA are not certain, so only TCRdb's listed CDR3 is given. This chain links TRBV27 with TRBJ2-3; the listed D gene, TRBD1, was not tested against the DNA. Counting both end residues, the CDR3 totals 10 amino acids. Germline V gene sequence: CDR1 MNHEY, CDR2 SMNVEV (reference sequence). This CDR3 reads CASTGQGLWI.

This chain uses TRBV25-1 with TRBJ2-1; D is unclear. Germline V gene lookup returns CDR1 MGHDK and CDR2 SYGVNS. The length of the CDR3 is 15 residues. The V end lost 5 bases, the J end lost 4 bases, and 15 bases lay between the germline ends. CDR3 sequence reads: CASSPSSMLYNEQFF. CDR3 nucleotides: TGTGCCAGCAGTCCCAGTAGCATGCTTTACAATGAGCAGTTCTTC.

Here the CDR3 reads CASSQDVYEQYF. In DNA form, the CDR3 reads TGCGCCAGCAGCCAGGACGTTTACGAGCAGTACTTC. The rearrangement uses TRBV4-1 and TRBJ2-7; no reliable D call. Germline lookup yields CDR1 MGHRA and CDR2 YSYEKL. V shed 3 bases and J shed 4 bases, with 7 bases lying between them. The CDR3 totals 12 residues.

For the CDR3, the DNA is TGTGCCAGCAGTTTAAGTGGGGTTTTTGGCTACACCTTC. As protein: CASSLSGVFGYTF. The rearrangement uses TRBV28 and TRBJ1-2; D is ambiguous. This CDR3 has 13 residues. V lost 2 bases and J lost 7, with 11 bases in between. The V gene's germline CDR1 is MDHEN and CDR2 SYDVKM.

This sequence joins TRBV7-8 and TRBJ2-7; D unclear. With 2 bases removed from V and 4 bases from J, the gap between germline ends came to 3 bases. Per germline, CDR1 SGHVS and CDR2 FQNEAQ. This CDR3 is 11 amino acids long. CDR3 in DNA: TGTGCCAGCAGCTTAAAGTACGAGCAGTACTTC. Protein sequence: CASSLKYEQYF.

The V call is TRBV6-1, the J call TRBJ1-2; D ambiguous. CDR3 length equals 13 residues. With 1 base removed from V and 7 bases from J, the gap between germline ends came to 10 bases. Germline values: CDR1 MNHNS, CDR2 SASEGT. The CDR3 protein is CASSEGSLGGYTF. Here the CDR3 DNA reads TGTGCCAGCAGTGAAGGATCGCTCGGTGGCTACACCTTC.

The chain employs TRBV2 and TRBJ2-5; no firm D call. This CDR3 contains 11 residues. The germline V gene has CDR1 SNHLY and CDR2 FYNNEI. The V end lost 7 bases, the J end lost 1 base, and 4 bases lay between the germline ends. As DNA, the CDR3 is TGTGCCAGCATCCTCCAAGAGACCCAGTACTTC. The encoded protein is CASILQETQYF.

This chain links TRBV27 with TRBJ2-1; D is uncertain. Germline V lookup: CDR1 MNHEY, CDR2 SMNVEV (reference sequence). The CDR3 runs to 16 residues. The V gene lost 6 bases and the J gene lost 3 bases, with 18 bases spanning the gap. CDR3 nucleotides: TGTGCCAGCAGCCCGATTCGGGTCGACGGCTACAATGAGCAGTTCTTC. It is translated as CASSPIRVDGYNEQFF.

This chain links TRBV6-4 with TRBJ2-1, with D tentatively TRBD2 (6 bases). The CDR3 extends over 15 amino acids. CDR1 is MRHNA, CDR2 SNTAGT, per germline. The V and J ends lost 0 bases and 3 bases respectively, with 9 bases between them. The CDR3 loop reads CASSDSSSDYNEQFF. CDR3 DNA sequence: TGTGCCAGCAGTGACTCGTCTAGCGACTACAATGAGCAGTTCTTC.

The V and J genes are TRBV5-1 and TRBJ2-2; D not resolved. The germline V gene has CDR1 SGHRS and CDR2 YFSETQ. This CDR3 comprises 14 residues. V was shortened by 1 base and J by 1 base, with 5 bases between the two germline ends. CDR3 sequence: CASSLSGNTGELFF. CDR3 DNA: TGCGCCAGCAGCTTGTCGGGGAACACCGGGGAGCTGTTTTTT.

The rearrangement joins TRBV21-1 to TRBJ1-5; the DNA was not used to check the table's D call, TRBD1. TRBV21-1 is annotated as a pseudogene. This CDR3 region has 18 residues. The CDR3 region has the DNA TGTGCCAGCAGCATTAGGACAGACCGAACTTGGAACCCTCAGCCCCAGCATTTT. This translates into CASSIRTDRTWNPQPQHF.

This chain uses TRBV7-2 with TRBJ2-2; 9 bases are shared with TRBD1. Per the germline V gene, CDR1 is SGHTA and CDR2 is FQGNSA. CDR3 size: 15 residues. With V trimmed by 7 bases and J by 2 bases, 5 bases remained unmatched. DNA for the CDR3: TGTGCCAGCACCGGGACAGGGAGAAACACCGGGGAGCTGTTTTTT. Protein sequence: CASTGTGRNTGELFF.

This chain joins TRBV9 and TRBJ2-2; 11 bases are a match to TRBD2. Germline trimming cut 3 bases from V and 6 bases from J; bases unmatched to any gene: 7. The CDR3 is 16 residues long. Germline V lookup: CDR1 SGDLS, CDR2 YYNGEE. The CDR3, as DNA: TGTGCCAGCAGCGGACTAGCGGGACGAGAGGCCGGGGAGCTGTTTTTT. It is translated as CASSGLAGREAGELFF. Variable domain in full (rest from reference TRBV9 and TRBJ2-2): DSGVTQTPKHLITATGQRVTLRCSPRSGDLSVYWYQQSLDQGLQFLIQYYNGEERAKGNILERFSAQQFPDLHSELNLSSLELGDSALYFCASSGLAGREAGELFFGEGSRLTVL.

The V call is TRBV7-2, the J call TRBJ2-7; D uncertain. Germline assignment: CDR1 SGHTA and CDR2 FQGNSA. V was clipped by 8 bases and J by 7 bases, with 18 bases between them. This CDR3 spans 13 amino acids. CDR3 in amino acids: CASSTVSIGEQYF. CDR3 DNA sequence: TGTGCCAGCTCCACAGTATCGATAGGGGAGCAGTACTTC.

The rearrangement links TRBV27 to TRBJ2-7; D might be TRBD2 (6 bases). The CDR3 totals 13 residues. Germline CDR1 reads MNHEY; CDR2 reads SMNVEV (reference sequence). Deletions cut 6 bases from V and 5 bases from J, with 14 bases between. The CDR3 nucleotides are TGTGCCAGCAGACCGGGAGCGAACCACGAGCAGTACTTC. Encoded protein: CASRPGANHEQYF.

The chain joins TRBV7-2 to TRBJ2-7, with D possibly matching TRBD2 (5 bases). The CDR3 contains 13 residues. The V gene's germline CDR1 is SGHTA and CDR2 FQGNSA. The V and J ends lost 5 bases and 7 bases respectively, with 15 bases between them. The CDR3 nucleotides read TGTGCCAGCAGCCCGGACTGGTCCGGGGAGCAGTACTTC. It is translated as CASSPDWSGEQYF.

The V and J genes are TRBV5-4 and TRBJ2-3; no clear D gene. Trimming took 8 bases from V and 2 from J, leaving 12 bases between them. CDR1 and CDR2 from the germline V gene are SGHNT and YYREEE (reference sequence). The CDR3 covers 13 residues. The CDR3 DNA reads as TGTGCCAGGCATCCCCTTTTCACAGATACGCAGTATTTT. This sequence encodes CARHPLFTDTQYF.

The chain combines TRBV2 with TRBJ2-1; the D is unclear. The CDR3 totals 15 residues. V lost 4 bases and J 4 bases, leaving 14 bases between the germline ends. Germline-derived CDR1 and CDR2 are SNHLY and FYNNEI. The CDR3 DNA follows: TGTGCCAGCAGTGGCCTTCTAGTATCTTACAATGAGCAGTTCTTC. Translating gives CASSGLLVSYNEQFF. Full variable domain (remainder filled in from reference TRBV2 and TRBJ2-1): EPEVTQTPSHQVTQMGQEVILRCVPISNHLYFYWYRQILGQKVEFLVSFYNNEISEKSEIFDDQFSVERPDGSNFTLKIRSTKLEDSAMYFCASSGLLVSYNEQFFGPGTRLTVL.

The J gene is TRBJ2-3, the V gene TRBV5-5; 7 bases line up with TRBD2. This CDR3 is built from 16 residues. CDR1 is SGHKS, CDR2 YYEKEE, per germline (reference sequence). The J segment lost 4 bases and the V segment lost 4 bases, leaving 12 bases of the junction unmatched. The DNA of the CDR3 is TGTGCCAGCAGCCCGCCCCGGACTGGACTAGCAGATACGCAGTATTTT. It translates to CASSPPRTGLADTQYF.